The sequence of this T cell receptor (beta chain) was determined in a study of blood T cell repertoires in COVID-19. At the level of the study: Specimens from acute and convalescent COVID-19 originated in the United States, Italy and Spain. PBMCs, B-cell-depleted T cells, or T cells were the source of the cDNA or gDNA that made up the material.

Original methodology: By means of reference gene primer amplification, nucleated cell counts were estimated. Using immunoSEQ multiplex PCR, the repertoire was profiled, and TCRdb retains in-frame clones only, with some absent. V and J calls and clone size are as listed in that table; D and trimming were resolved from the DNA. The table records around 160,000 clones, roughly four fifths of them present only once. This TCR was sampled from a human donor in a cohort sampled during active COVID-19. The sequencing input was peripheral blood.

This CDR3 reads CSASKFRLEMNTEAFF. CDR3 bases: TGCAGTGCTAGTAAATTTAGGTTGGAGATGAACACTGAAGCTTTCTTT. The chain has TRBV20-1 and TRBJ1-1; unclear D gene. Germline V lookup: CDR1 DFQATT, CDR2 SNEGSKA (reference sequence). The CDR3 has 16 amino acids. V was trimmed by 3 bases and J by 0 bases, leaving 17 bases between them.